This TCR beta chain appears in the sequencing data of a study of blood T cell repertoires in COVID-19. Background on the study: Acute-phase and convalescent COVID-19 samples originated in the United States, Italy and Spain. PBMCs, B-cell-depleted T cells, or T cells provided the cDNA or gDNA that made up the material.

Under the authors' procedure: Quantification of nucleated cells was approximated via reference gene primer amplification. Some clones are missing from TCRdb's copy, which holds only in-frame ones; the method was immunoSEQ multiplex PCR. The V and J calls and clone size were taken over from that table, and D and trimming were inferred from the DNA. The sample shows more than 200,000 clones, roughly 80% of them seen only once. The CDR3 spans 11 residues. With 0 bases removed from V and 13 bases from J, the gap between germline ends came to 7 bases. Sequenced: peripheral blood. The V and J genes are TRBV12-3 or TRBV12-4 and TRBJ1-5; D unresolved. The TCR originated in a woman between 40 and 55 years old with active or convalescent COVID-19. The CDR3, as DNA: TGTGCCAGCAGTTTAGCGCGGTTTCAGCATTTT. Protein: CASSLARFQHF.